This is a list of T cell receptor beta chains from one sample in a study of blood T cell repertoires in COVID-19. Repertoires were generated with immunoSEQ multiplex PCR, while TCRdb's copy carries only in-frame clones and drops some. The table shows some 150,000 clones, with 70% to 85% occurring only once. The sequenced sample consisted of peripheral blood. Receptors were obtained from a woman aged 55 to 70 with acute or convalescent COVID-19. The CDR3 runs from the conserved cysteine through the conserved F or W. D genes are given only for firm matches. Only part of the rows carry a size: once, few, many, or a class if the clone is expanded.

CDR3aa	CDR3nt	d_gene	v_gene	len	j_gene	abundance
CASSESGGKNEQYF	TGTGCCAGCAGTGAATCGGGGGGGAAGAACGAGCAGTACTTC	TRBD2	TRBV6-1	14	TRBJ2-7	NA
CASSYSTRDSPLHF	TGTGCCAGCAGTTACTCGACGAGGGATTCACCCCTCCACTTT	NA	TRBV6-5	14	TRBJ1-6	few
CASSDRTNTEAFF	TGTGCCAGCAGTGACAGAACTAACACTGAAGCTTTCTTT	NA	TRBV27	13	TRBJ1-1	few
CASSIGAGGHQETQYF	TGTGCCAGTAGTATCGGTGCGGGGGGGCACCAAGAGACCCAGTACTTC	TRBD2	TRBV19	16	TRBJ2-5	NA
CASSPVRGSEAFF	TGTGCCAGCAGCCCCGTGCGAGGAAGTGAAGCTTTCTTT	NA	TRBV7-6	13	TRBJ1-1	NA
CASSLGQGNEQFF	TGCGCCAGCAGCTTGGGGCAGGGCAATGAGCAGTTCTTC	NA	TRBV5-1	13	TRBJ2-1	NA
CASSSTPNYGYTF	TGTGCCAGCAGCTCTACCCCTAACTATGGCTACACCTTC	NA	TRBV7-8	13	TRBJ1-2	NA
CASSAYSGTPSSYEQYF	TGTGCCAGCAGCGCTTACTCCGGGACACCTAGCTCCTACGAGCAGTACTTC	NA	TRBV7-6	17	TRBJ2-7	once
CASSRQGNGPLHF	TGTGCCAGCAGTCGCCAGGGGAACGGACCCCTCCACTTT	NA	TRBV12-3/TRBV12-4	13	TRBJ1-6	once
CASSPQNNKGWRETQYF	TGTGCCAGCTCACCACAAAACAATAAAGGGTGGAGGGAGACCCAGTACTTC	NA	TRBV18	17	TRBJ2-5	few
CASSIDRGQGSNTQYF	TGTGCCAGTAGTATCGATAGGGGACAGGGGAGTAATACGCAGTATTTT	TRBD1	TRBV19	16	TRBJ2-3	NA
CASSFPGGETQYF	TGTGCCAGCAGTTTTCCCGGGGGAGAGACCCAGTACTTC	NA	TRBV27	13	TRBJ2-5	NA
CASSGAIGNTEAFF	TGTGCCAGCAGTGGGGCGATCGGGAACACTGAAGCTTTCTTT	NA	TRBV2	14	TRBJ1-1	few
CASSYGQGGNSPLHF	TGTGCCAGCAGCTACGGGCAGGGCGGTAATTCACCCCTCCACTTT	NA	TRBV9	15	TRBJ1-6	few
CASSSETGNGYTF	TGTGCCAGCAGCTCCGAAACAGGGAATGGCTACACCTTC	NA	TRBV7-2	13	TRBJ1-2	NA
CASSVAGDGIGYTF	TGTGCCAGCAGTGTAGCAGGGGATGGAATTGGCTACACCTTC	NA	TRBV28	14	TRBJ1-2	NA
CSATRVGRTEAFF	TGCAGCGCTACACGGGTAGGGAGGACTGAAGCTTTCTTT	NA	TRBV29-1	13	TRBJ1-1	NA
CASSSLRNTGELFF	TGTGCCAGCAGCTCCCTTCGTAACACCGGGGAGCTGTTTTTT	NA	TRBV7-8	14	TRBJ2-2	NA
CASIEGSYNSPLHF	TGTGCCAGTATCGAGGGCAGCTATAATTCACCCCTCCACTTT	NA	TRBV19	14	TRBJ1-6	NA
CASSQGTDQETQYF	TGCGCCAGCAGCCAAGGGACAGACCAAGAGACCCAGTACTTC	NA	TRBV4-1	14	TRBJ2-5	NA
CASATGGDTDTQYF	TGCGCCAGCGCCACAGGGGGAGACACAGATACGCAGTATTTT	TRBD1	TRBV5-1	14	TRBJ2-3	NA
CASSPTTGGGQPQHF	TGTGCCAGCTCACCTACGACAGGGGGCGGGCAGCCCCAGCATTTT	TRBD1	TRBV18	15	TRBJ1-5	NA
CASSLQGVESPLHF	TGTGCCAGCAGCTTACAGGGGGTTGAGTCACCCCTCCACTTT	TRBD1	TRBV5-4	14	TRBJ1-6	few
CASSGAGGVINQPQHF	TGTGCCAGCAGTGGAGCGGGGGGTGTAATCAATCAGCCCCAGCATTTT	NA	TRBV2	16	TRBJ1-5	NA
CASSPRGQGNTNEKLFF	TGTGCCAGCTCACCAAGGGGACAGGGGAATACTAATGAAAAACTGTTTTTT	TRBD1	TRBV18	17	TRBJ1-4	NA
CASSLGTGGHGYTF	TGTGCCAGCAGCTTAGGGACAGGGGGACATGGCTACACCTTC	TRBD1	TRBV7-9	14	TRBJ1-2	NA
CASSSRDSYNSPLHF	TGTGCCAGCAGCTCCCGGGACAGCTATAATTCACCCCTCCACTTT	TRBD1	TRBV7-9	15	TRBJ1-6	few
CASSSTRDQPQHF	TGTGCCAGCAGTTCCACTAGGGATCAGCCCCAGCATTTT	NA	TRBV12-3/TRBV12-4	13	TRBJ1-5	NA
CAWTTGQVNTGELFF	TGTGCCTGGACTACAGGACAGGTGAACACCGGGGAGCTGTTTTTT	TRBD1	TRBV30	15	TRBJ2-2	NA
CASSHDRGPTDTQYF	TGTGCCAGCAGCCATGACAGGGGGCCCACAGATACGCAGTATTTT	TRBD1	TRBV2	15	TRBJ2-3	NA
CASSLELQGETQYF	TGTGCCAGCAGCTTAGAATTACAGGGGGAGACCCAGTACTTC	TRBD1	TRBV7-6	14	TRBJ2-5	many
CASSQAGVPYTEAFF	TGCGCCAGCAGCCAGGCGGGTGTGCCTTACACTGAAGCTTTCTTT	NA	TRBV5-1	15	TRBJ1-1	NA
CASLARNGNTEAFF	TGTGCCAGCCTAGCGCGCAACGGGAACACTGAAGCTTTCTTT	NA	TRBV18	14	TRBJ1-1	NA
CASRYGGDEQFF	TGTGCCAGCAGATATGGGGGGGATGAGCAGTTCTTC	TRBD2	TRBV2	12	TRBJ2-1	NA
CASSQAGTAGNTIYF	TGTGCCAGCAGCCAAGCCGGGACAGCTGGAAACACCATATATTTT	TRBD1	TRBV4-2	15	TRBJ1-3	NA
CASSLAPGGSYEQYF	TGCGCCAGCAGCTTGGCCCCAGGGGGCTCCTACGAGCAGTACTTC	TRBD1	TRBV5-1	15	TRBJ2-7	once
CATGTSGGDTQYF	TGTGCCACCGGGACTAGCGGGGGGGATACGCAGTATTTT	TRBD2	TRBV24-1	13	TRBJ2-3	NA
CASSLTGIRDEQFF	TGTGCCAGCAGCTTAACGGGGATTCGGGATGAGCAGTTCTTC	NA	TRBV7-9	14	TRBJ2-1	NA
CASSFGRAGGYTF	TGTGCCAGCAGTTTTGGGAGGGCGGGTGGCTACACCTTC	NA	TRBV12-3/TRBV12-4	13	TRBJ1-2	NA
CATRDRVVKEKLFF	TGTGCCACCAGAGACAGGGTTGTAAAGGAAAAACTGTTTTTT	TRBD1	TRBV24-1	14	TRBJ1-4	NA
CASSYLAGGGKTQYF	TGTGCCAGCAGTTACCTAGCGGGTGGGGGTAAGACCCAGTACTTC	TRBD2	TRBV6-5	15	TRBJ2-5	NA
CASSEGLAGGSPLHF	TGTGCCAGCAGTGAAGGGTTGGCAGGGGGTTCACCCCTCCACTTT	TRBD1	TRBV2	15	TRBJ1-6	NA
CSVGTLAGSTDTQYF	TGCAGCGTGGGAACATTAGCGGGGAGCACAGATACGCAGTATTTT	TRBD2	TRBV29-1	15	TRBJ2-3	NA
CSATPRDGYTF	TGCAGTGCTACTCCGAGGGATGGCTACACCTTC	NA	TRBV20-1	11	TRBJ1-2	NA
CASSLLSQETQYF	TGTGCCAGCAGCTTGTTGAGCCAAGAGACCCAGTACTTC	NA	TRBV7-9	13	TRBJ2-5	NA
CARSSLEVPKHDSNQPQHF	TGTGCCAGAAGCTCTCTCGAGGTCCCCAAGCACGATAGCAATCAGCCCCAGCATTTT	NA	TRBV5-3	19	TRBJ1-5	NA
CASSYTGSAAEAFF	TGTGCCAGCAGTTACACGGGTAGTGCCGCTGAAGCTTTCTTT	NA	TRBV6-5	14	TRBJ1-1	NA
CASSWRASSAHSPLHF	TGTGCCAGCAGCTGGCGGGCTTCTTCTGCACATTCACCCCTCCACTTT	NA	TRBV11-3	16	TRBJ1-6	NA
CATSDFGTGNYGYTF	TGTGCCACCAGTGATTTCGGGACAGGGAACTATGGCTACACCTTC	TRBD1	TRBV24-1	15	TRBJ1-2	NA
CASSDPTGKQPQHF	TGTGCCAGCAGTGATCCTACGGGAAAACAGCCCCAGCATTTT	NA	TRBV2	14	TRBJ1-5	NA